Listed below are T cell receptor beta chains from one sample, sequenced in a study of post-analysis software for immune sequencing data. TCRdb re-analysed the PCR reads in MiXCR, keeping a single row per CDR3 protein. This sample has some 450,000 distinct CDR3 sequences, with less than 45% found just once. Sequencing was carried out using blood. These receptors all stem from a girl between 5 and 17 years old with multiple sclerosis. Both conserved end residues are part of each CDR3. A D gene is named only where the DNA matches it firmly. The size field is filled for only some rows; it gives once, few, many or a size class.

CDR3aa: CSADTIYGYTF
CDR3nt: TGCAGTGCCGACACTATTTATGGCTACACCTTC
v_gene: TRBV20-1
d_gene: NA
abundance: NA
j_gene: TRBJ1-2

CDR3aa: CASSFASGRPDEQFF
CDR3nt: TGTGCCAGCAGTTTTGCTAGCGGGAGGCCGGATGAGCAGTTCTTC
v_gene: TRBV27
d_gene: TRBD2
abundance: NA
j_gene: TRBJ2-1

CDR3aa: CSARVEEIIQPQHF
CDR3nt: TGCAGTGCTAGAGTTGAGGAGATCATTCAGCCCCAGCATTTT
v_gene: TRBV20-1
d_gene: NA
abundance: NA
j_gene: TRBJ1-5

CDR3aa: CASGPGTSGHNEQFF
CDR3nt: TGTGCCAGCGGCCCCGGGACTAGCGGCCACAATGAGCAGTTCTTC
v_gene: TRBV12-3/TRBV12-4
d_gene: TRBD2
abundance: NA
j_gene: TRBJ2-1

CDR3aa: CASSIKTGYTYEQYF
CDR3nt: TGTGCCAGCAGCATAAAAACAGGGTATACCTACGAGCAGTACTTC
v_gene: TRBV13
d_gene: NA
abundance: few
j_gene: TRBJ2-7

CDR3aa: CASSLVGTGDEKLFF
CDR3nt: TGTGCCAGCAGTTTAGTCGGGACAGGGGATGAAAAACTGTTTTTT
v_gene: TRBV12-3/TRBV12-4
d_gene: TRBD1
abundance: NA
j_gene: TRBJ1-4

CDR3aa: CSAPARPGQGYNEQFF
CDR3nt: TGCAGTGCCCCGGCCCGTCCGGGACAGGGATACAATGAGCAGTTCTTC
v_gene: TRBV20-1
d_gene: TRBD1
abundance: NA
j_gene: TRBJ2-1

CDR3aa: CASSPGTVGEQYF
CDR3nt: TGTGCCAGCAGTCCCGGGACAGTCGGCGAGCAGTACTTC
v_gene: TRBV6-5
d_gene: TRBD1
abundance: NA
j_gene: TRBJ2-7

CDR3aa: CASSLDPMESYEQYF
CDR3nt: TGCGCCAGCAGCTTGGATCCTATGGAGTCCTACGAGCAGTACTTC
v_gene: TRBV5-1
d_gene: NA
abundance: few
j_gene: TRBJ2-7

CDR3aa: CASSVYHEQYF
CDR3nt: TGTGCCAGCAGTGTCTACCACGAGCAGTACTTC
v_gene: TRBV12-3/TRBV12-4
d_gene: NA
abundance: NA
j_gene: TRBJ2-7

CDR3aa: CASSGDHNSYEQYF
CDR3nt: TGTGCCAGCAGCGGGGACCACAACTCCTACGAGCAGTACTTC
v_gene: TRBV11-2
d_gene: NA
abundance: NA
j_gene: TRBJ2-7

CDR3aa: CASSSDSGANVLTF
CDR3nt: TGCGCCAGCAGCTCGGACTCTGGGGCCAACGTCCTGACTTTC
v_gene: TRBV5-1
d_gene: NA
abundance: NA
j_gene: TRBJ2-6

CDR3aa: CASTPVGAYNEQFF
CDR3nt: TGTGCCTCGACCCCTGTCGGGGCCTACAATGAGCAGTTCTTC
v_gene: TRBV30
d_gene: NA
abundance: few
j_gene: TRBJ2-1

CDR3aa: CASSGTSQETQYF
CDR3nt: TGTGCCAGCAGTGGGACTAGCCAAGAGACCCAGTACTTC
v_gene: TRBV12-3/TRBV12-4
d_gene: TRBD2
abundance: NA
j_gene: TRBJ2-5

CDR3aa: CASSDLAGVQSEQYF
CDR3nt: TGTGCCAGCAGTGATCTAGCGGGAGTCCAAAGCGAGCAGTACTTC
v_gene: TRBV25-1
d_gene: TRBD2
abundance: NA
j_gene: TRBJ2-7

CDR3aa: CASSSRDGTLAKNIQYF
CDR3nt: TGTGCCAGCAGTTCCCGCGATGGGACTCTAGCCAAAAACATTCAGTACTTC
v_gene: TRBV27
d_gene: NA
abundance: NA
j_gene: TRBJ2-4

CDR3aa: CASSQDNWLAGGSYEQYF
CDR3nt: TGTGCCAGCAGCCAAGATAACTGGCTAGCGGGAGGAAGCTACGAGCAGTACTTC
v_gene: TRBV3-1
d_gene: TRBD2
abundance: NA
j_gene: TRBJ2-7

CDR3aa: CASSISLAGDEQFF
CDR3nt: TGTGCCAGTAGTATTTCCCTAGCGGGAGATGAGCAGTTCTTC
v_gene: TRBV19
d_gene: TRBD2
abundance: few
j_gene: TRBJ2-1

CDR3aa: CASSLEQGRNTEAFF
CDR3nt: TGTGCCAGCAGCTTAGAACAGGGAAGGAACACTGAAGCTTTCTTT
v_gene: TRBV7-8
d_gene: NA
abundance: few
j_gene: TRBJ1-1

CDR3aa: CASSSPSSYEQYF
CDR3nt: TGTGCCAGCAGCTCCCCCTCCTCCTACGAGCAGTACTTC
v_gene: TRBV7-6
d_gene: NA
abundance: many
j_gene: TRBJ2-7

CDR3aa: CASSLTDRAGANVLTF
CDR3nt: TGTGCCAGCAGCTTAACGGACAGGGCTGGGGCCAACGTCCTGACTTTC
v_gene: TRBV11-2
d_gene: TRBD1
abundance: NA
j_gene: TRBJ2-6

CDR3aa: CSARIWGNTEAFF
CDR3nt: TGCAGTGCTAGAATTTGGGGTAACACTGAAGCTTTCTTT
v_gene: TRBV20-1
d_gene: NA
abundance: NA
j_gene: TRBJ1-1